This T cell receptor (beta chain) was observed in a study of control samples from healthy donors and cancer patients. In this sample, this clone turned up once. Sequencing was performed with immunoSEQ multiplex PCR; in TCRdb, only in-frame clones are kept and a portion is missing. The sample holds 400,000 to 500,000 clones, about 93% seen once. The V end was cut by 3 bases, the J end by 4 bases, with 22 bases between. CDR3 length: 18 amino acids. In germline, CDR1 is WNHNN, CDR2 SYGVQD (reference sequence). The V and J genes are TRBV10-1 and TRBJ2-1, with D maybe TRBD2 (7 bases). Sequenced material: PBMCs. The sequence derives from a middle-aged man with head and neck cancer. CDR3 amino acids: CASSEVGGAPHGYNEQFF. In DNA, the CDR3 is TGCGCCAGCAGTGAAGTAGGGGGGGCCCCGCATGGATACAATGAGCAGTTCTTC.